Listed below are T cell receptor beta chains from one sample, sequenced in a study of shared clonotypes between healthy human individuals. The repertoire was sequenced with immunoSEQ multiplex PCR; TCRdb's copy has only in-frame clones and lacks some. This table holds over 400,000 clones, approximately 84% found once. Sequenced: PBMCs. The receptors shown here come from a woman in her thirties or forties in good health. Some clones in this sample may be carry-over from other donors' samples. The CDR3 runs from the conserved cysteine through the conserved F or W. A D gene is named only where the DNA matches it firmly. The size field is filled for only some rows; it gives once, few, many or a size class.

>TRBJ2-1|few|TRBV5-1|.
CASSWAFRDNEQFF
TGCGCCAGCAGCTGGGCCTTCCGGGACAATGAGCAGTTCTTC
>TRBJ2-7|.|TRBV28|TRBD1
CASTSGTGTYEQYF
TGTGCCAGCACCTCCGGGACAGGGACGTACGAGCAGTACTTC
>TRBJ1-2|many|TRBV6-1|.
CASSESGKYGYTF
TGTGCCAGCAGTGAATCGGGGAAATATGGCTACACCTTC
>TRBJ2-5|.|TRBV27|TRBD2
CASSFGGGPRETQYF
TGTGCCAGCAGTTTCGGGGGAGGGCCTCGTGAGACCCAGTACTTC
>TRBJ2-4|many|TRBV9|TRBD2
CASSSGKVAKNIQYF
TGTGCCAGCAGTAGCGGGAAGGTAGCCAAAAACATTCAGTACTTC
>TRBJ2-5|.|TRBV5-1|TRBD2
CASSIRAGGPETQYF
TGCGCCAGCAGCATAAGAGCGGGAGGGCCCGAGACCCAGTACTTC
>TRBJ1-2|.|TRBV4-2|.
CASSQNTGTSYGYTF
TGTGCCAGCAGCCAAAATACAGGGACGTCATATGGCTACACCTTC
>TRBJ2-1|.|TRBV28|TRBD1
CASSSQGVVSDEQFF
TGTGCCAGCAGTTCACAGGGGGTGGTTTCGGATGAGCAGTTCTTC
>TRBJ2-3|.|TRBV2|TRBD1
CASGRDSYTQYF
TGTGCCAGCGGCCGGGACAGTTATACGCAGTATTTT
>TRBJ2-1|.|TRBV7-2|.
CASSLEGTNPNEQFF
TGTGCCAGCAGCTTAGAGGGGACCAATCCTAATGAGCAGTTCTTC
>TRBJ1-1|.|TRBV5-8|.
CASSLEGGWTEAFF
TGTGCCAGCAGCTTGGAGGGGGGCTGGACTGAAGCTTTCTTT
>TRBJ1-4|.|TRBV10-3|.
CAISERGNNEKLFF
TGTGCCATCAGTGAGAGAGGGAATAATGAAAAACTGTTTTTT
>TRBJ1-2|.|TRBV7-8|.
CASLPGGHADGYTF
TGTGCCAGCCTCCCCGGGGGTCACGCGGATGGCTACACCTTC
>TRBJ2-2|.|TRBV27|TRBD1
CASRQTGGGNTGELFF
TGTGCCAGCAGACAAACAGGGGGAGGGAACACCGGGGAGCTGTTTTTT
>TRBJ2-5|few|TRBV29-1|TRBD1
CSVRVGGEETQYF
TGCAGCGTTAGGGTAGGGGGCGAGGAGACCCAGTACTTC
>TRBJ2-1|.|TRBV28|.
CASSPATGNVYNEQFF
TGTGCCAGCAGTCCTGCAACAGGGAACGTCTACAATGAGCAGTTCTTC
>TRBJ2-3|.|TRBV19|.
CATVLADTQYF
TGTGCCACTGTACTCGCAGATACGCAGTATTTT
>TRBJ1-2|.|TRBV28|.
CASTTGAGIYGYTF
TGTGCCAGCACCACTGGGGCGGGAATTTATGGCTACACCTTC
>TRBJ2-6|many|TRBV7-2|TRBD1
CASSLAQGAVGANVLTF
TGTGCCAGCAGCTTAGCCCAGGGGGCAGTTGGGGCCAACGTCCTGACTTTC
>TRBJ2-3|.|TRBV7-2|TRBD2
CASSPQAGALSTDTQYF
TGTGCCAGCAGCCCCCAAGCGGGAGCGCTTAGCACAGATACGCAGTATTTT
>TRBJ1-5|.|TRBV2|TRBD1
CASSEGPTGDQPQHF
TGTGCCAGCAGTGAAGGTCCGACAGGGGATCAGCCCCAGCATTTT
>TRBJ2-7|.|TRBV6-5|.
CASSGPVSYEQYF
TGTGCCAGCAGTGGACCCGTCTCCTACGAGCAGTACTTC
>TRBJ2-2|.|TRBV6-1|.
CASSGGTNTGELFF
TGTGCCAGCAGTGGCGGGACGAACACCGGGGAGCTGTTTTTT
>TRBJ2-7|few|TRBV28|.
CASRLAGTSYEQYF
TGTGCCAGCAGGCTAGCAGGGACCTCCTACGAGCAGTACTTC
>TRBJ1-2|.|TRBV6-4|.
CASSNQTANYGYTF
TGTGCCAGCAGTAACCAGACTGCTAACTATGGCTACACCTTC
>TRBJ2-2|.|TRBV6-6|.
CACATANTGELFF
TGTGCCTGCGCGACAGCGAACACCGGGGAGCTGTTTTTT
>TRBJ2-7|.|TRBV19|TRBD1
CASSTSSTGPQYF
TGTGCCAGTAGTACCTCCTCGACAGGGCCGCAGTACTTC
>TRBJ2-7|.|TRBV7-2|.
CASSLAAGSHEQYF
TGTGCCAGCAGCTTAGCCGCGGGGTCTCACGAGCAGTACTTC
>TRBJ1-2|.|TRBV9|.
CASSGPEGVGVYGYTF
TGTGCCAGCAGCGGTCCCGAGGGCGTTGGGGTCTATGGCTACACCTTC
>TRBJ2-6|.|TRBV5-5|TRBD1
CASSPWTGLSGANVLTF
TGTGCCAGCAGCCCTTGGACAGGCCTCTCTGGGGCCAACGTCCTGACTTTC
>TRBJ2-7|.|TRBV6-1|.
CASRPYSGPSYEQYF
TGTGCCAGCAGGCCCTATTCGGGCCCCTCCTACGAGCAGTACTTC
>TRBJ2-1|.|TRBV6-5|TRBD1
CASSQGQGVYEQFF
TGTGCCAGCAGTCAGGGACAGGGTGTCTATGAGCAGTTCTTC
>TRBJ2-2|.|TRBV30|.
CAWRQGTGELFF
TGTGCCTGGAGACAGGGAACCGGGGAGCTGTTTTTT
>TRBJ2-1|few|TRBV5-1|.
CASSLALTSMYEQFF
TGCGCCAGCAGCTTGGCCCTAACTAGCATGTATGAGCAGTTCTTC
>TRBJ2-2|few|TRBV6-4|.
CASSDSDRHTGELFF
TGTGCCAGCAGTGACTCGGACAGACACACCGGGGAGCTGTTTTTT
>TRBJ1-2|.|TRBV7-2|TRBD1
CASSLTGYGYTF
TGTGCCAGCAGCTTGACAGGGTATGGCTACACCTTC
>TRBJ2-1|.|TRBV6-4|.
CASSLEGTGNYNEQFF
TGTGCCAGCAGCCTCGAAGGGACTGGCAACTACAATGAGCAGTTCTTC
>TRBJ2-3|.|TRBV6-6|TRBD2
CASTNGGSADTQYF
TGTGCCAGCACCAACGGGGGGAGTGCAGATACGCAGTATTTT
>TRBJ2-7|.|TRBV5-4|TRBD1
CASSLGGRDRGASYEQYF
TGTGCCAGCAGCCTAGGCGGCAGGGACAGGGGGGCCTCCTACGAGCAGTACTTC
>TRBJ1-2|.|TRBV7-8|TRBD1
CASSIDRDYGYTF
TGTGCCAGCAGCATCGACAGGGACTATGGCTACACCTTC
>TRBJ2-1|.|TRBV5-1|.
CASSLKPEGYNEQFF
TGCGCCAGCAGCTTGAAACCAGAGGGCTACAATGAGCAGTTCTTC
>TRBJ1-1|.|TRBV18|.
CASSPTMNTEAFF
TGTGCCAGCTCCCCCACCATGAACACTGAAGCTTTCTTT
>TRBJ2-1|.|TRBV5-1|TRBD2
CASSLAGTSGNNEQFF
TGCGCCAGCAGCTTGGCAGGGACTAGCGGAAACAATGAGCAGTTCTTC
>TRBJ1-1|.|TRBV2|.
CASYLNSGNTEAFF
TGTGCCAGCTACCTCAATAGTGGGAACACTGAAGCTTTCTTT
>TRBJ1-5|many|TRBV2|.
CASSEGGQGNQPQHF
TGTGCCAGCAGTGAGGGGGGGCAGGGCAATCAGCCCCAGCATTTT
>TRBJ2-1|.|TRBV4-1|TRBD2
CASSSPLKREGLYNEQFF
TGCGCCAGCAGCAGTCCATTAAAGCGGGAGGGACTGTACAATGAGCAGTTCTTC
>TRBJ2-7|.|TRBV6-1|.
CASSENPQSRYEQYF
TGTGCCAGCAGTGAAAATCCCCAGAGTCGTTACGAGCAGTACTTC
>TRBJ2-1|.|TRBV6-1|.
CASSEASYNEQFF
TGTGCCAGCAGTGAAGCCAGTTACAATGAGCAGTTCTTC
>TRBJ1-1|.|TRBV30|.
CAWSRRRVMNTEAFF
TGTGCCTGGAGTAGACGAAGGGTCATGAACACTGAAGCTTTCTTT
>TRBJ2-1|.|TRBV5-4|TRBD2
CASSPSRLAVDDEQFF
TGTGCCAGCAGCCCGAGCCGACTAGCGGTAGACGATGAGCAGTTCTTC
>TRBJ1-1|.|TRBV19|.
CASSSQANTEAFF
TGTGCCAGTAGTAGTCAGGCAAACACTGAAGCTTTCTTT
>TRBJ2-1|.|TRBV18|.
CASSTGTQNEQFF
TGTGCCAGCTCTACGGGGACGCAGAATGAGCAGTTCTTC
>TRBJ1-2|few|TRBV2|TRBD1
CASRATGGVGTNYGYTF
TGTGCCAGCAGAGCTACAGGGGGCGTTGGAACTAACTATGGCTACACCTTC